Listed below are T cell receptor beta chains from one sample, sequenced in a study of CD8 T cells in ankylosing spondylitis. A single record per CDR3 protein comes from TCRdb applying MiXCR to the 5' RACE reads. There are around 540,000 distinct CDR3 sequences in the sample; over 9.5% occur only once, and nearly 7% lies in the top ten. The sequenced sample consisted of blood, either unsorted or a sorted T cell fraction (not recorded which). These TCRs come from a male donor with ankylosing spondylitis. Both conserved end residues are trimmed from each CDR3. Clone size, where shown, is once, few, many, or a class for clones that have expanded.

clone_size,v_call,j_call,cdr3_aa
-,TRBV5-1,TRBJ1-1,ASTPYGTGGRSTEAF
-,TRBV5-1,TRBJ2-3,ASSREEGTDTQY
many,TRBV11-2,TRBJ2-1,ASSSGQGAGNEQF
-,TRBV5-1,TRBJ1-6,ASSLVAVLGDSPLH
many,TRBV29-1,TRBJ2-4,SVVPTAPGNIQY
few,TRBV7-8,TRBJ2-3,ASSSVVGKMADTQY
-,TRBV5-5,TRBJ2-7,ASSLRTAYEQY
-,TRBV6-1,TRBJ1-6,ASSEAVTGGGLINDSPLH
-,TRBV19,TRBJ2-5,ASSTSAGGVGETQY
few,TRBV7-9,TRBJ2-2,ASDKGGTGELF
-,TRBV20-1,TRBJ1-5,SARFDSNLARNQPQH
few,TRBV11-3,TRBJ1-1,ASSLEYSMNTEAF
-,TRBV19,TRBJ2-5,ASSAGGGLYQETQY
-,TRBV20-1,TRBJ2-1,SARGGTSGSSNEQF
-,TRBV5-1,TRBJ2-5,ASSLGLAGGRAKTQY
-,TRBV3-1,TRBJ2-2,ASSHLVELF
few,TRBV20-1,TRBJ2-5,SAWSSGTIQETQY
many,TRBV10-3,TRBJ2-7,AIRRDSYEQY
many,TRBV12-3/TRBV12-4,TRBJ2-5,ASSSPDRTEETQY
many,TRBV7-2,TRBJ2-3,ASSFAGGLGDTQY
few,TRBV28,TRBJ1-3,TATSSGNTIY
many,TRBV7-6,TRBJ2-3,ASSVQRADTQY
-,TRBV29-1,TRBJ2-5,SVADRGREETQY
-,TRBV15,TRBJ2-1,ATSKGRDSYNEQF
-,TRBV3-1,TRBJ2-3,ASSQGLAFPDTQY
few,TRBV2,TRBJ2-2,ASSVSSGGLASRKPNTGELF
-,TRBV20-1,TRBJ2-2,SASHPGQEYTGELF
-,TRBV27,TRBJ2-1,ASSWSLGGTQDNEQF
few,TRBV15,TRBJ2-3,ATSRRVGGTTDTQY
many,TRBV12-3/TRBV12-4,TRBJ2-6,ASSLASVLAGVRSGANVLT
-,TRBV30,TRBJ1-1,AWTKSGTEAF
-,TRBV7-2,TRBJ2-5,ASSPAGSIQETQY
-,TRBV10-3,TRBJ1-5,AISESGGGNQPQH
many,TRBV5-1,TRBJ1-3,ASSSSATSSGNTIY
-,TRBV3-1,TRBJ2-1,ASSPSVREQF
-,TRBV12-3/TRBV12-4,TRBJ2-1,ASTSTSSYNEQF
-,TRBV5-6,TRBJ2-3,ASNPGQGFSDTQY
few,TRBV7-6,TRBJ2-2,ASSLAWRPYNTGELF
few,TRBV3-1,TRBJ1-2,ASSQEAAGVLRYGYT
-,TRBV20-1,TRBJ1-6,SARGLGQGDSPLH
-,TRBV12-3/TRBV12-4,TRBJ2-2,ASSLRPRETGELF
-,TRBV12-3/TRBV12-4,TRBJ1-4,ASSAGSIVEKLF
many,TRBV29-1,TRBJ2-7,SVDTGKGPYEQY
few,TRBV6-1,TRBJ1-3,ASEGRDSASGNTIY
many,TRBV7-9,TRBJ2-1,ASGTNSYNEQF
many,TRBV19,TRBJ2-1,ASTIMPPGGEQF
few,TRBV11-2,TRBJ2-5,ASSPRDRGHQETQY
once,TRBV7-8,TRBJ2-6,ASSLALSGANVLT
many,TRBV2,TRBJ2-1,ASMSLRGSNEQF
many,TRBV12-3/TRBV12-4,TRBJ2-7,ASSGAGTIYEQY